One sample yielded the 3 T cell receptor beta chains listed below, sequenced in a study of CD8 T cells in ankylosing spondylitis. TCRdb itself ran the 5' RACE reads through MiXCR, one entry per CDR3 protein. The data show around 340,000 distinct CDR3 sequences, roughly 14% seen once. Sequencing input: blood, either unsorted or a sorted T cell fraction (not recorded which). Source of these receptors: a male donor with ankylosing spondylitis or in good health (not recorded which).

This clonotype has just one count. The gene calls are TRBV20-1 and TRBJ2-4; 8 nucleotides match TRBD1. CDR1 is DFQATT, CDR2 SNEGSKA, per germline (reference sequence). The CDR3 totals 13 residues. V gave up 7 bases and J gave up 4 bases; unmatched junction bases: 6. The CDR3 spells CSVGWDRKNIQYF. Here the CDR3 DNA reads TGCAGTGTAGGTTGGGACAGGAAAAACATTCAGTACTTC.

Only a few counts were recorded for this clonotype. CDR3 loop: CASSLQEPSTDTQYF. CDR3 DNA sequence: TGCGCCAGCAGCTTACAGGAGCCTAGCACAGATACGCAGTATTTT. The chain uses TRBV5-1 and TRBJ2-3, with TRBD1 as a possible D gene (5 bases). This CDR3 has 15 amino acids. The ends were cut back, 2 bases at V and 0 bases at J, with 10 bases in the middle. The germline CDR1 and CDR2 sequences are SGHRS and YFSETQ.

This chain joins TRBV18 and TRBJ2-1; 12 bases map to TRBD2. V lost 3 bases, J lost 1 base, and 7 bases stayed unmatched. This CDR3 region has 18 residues. Germline CDR1 and CDR2: KGHSH and LQKENI. CDR3 nucleotides: TGTGCCAGCTCACCGCTAGCGGGAGGGAGCGGATCCTACAATGAGCAGTTCTTC. This codes for CASSPLAGGSGSYNEQFF.